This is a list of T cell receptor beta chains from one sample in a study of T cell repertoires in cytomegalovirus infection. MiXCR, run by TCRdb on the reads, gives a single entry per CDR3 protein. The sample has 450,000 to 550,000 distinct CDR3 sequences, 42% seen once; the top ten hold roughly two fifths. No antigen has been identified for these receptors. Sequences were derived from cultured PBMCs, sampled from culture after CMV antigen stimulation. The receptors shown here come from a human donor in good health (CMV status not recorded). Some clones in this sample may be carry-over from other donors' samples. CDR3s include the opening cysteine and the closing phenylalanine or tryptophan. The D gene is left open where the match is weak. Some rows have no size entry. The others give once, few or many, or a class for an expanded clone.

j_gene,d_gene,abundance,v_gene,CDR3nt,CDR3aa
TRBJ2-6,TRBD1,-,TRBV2,TGTGCCAGCAGCAACCGGGACAGGGAGTCCACTGGGGCCAACGTCCTGACTTTC,CASSNRDRESTGANVLTF
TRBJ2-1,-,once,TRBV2,TGTGCCAGCAGTGTTATTTGGGGATCCGATGAGCAGTTCTTC,CASSVIWGSDEQFF
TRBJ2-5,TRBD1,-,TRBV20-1,TGCAGTGCTAGAGACCCCAGGGGGCAGGGTGAGACCCAGTACTTC,CSARDPRGQGETQYF
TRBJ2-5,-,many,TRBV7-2,TGTGCCAGCACCCAAAAACCCAGCCAAGAGACCCAGTACTTC,CASTQKPSQETQYF
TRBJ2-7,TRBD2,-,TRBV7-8,TGTGCCAGCAGCCGTGGACTAGCGGGAGGCATAGGGACCTACGAGCAGTACTTC,CASSRGLAGGIGTYEQYF
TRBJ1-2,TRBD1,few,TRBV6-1,TGTGCCAGCAGCCCTCAGGGGGATGAGGATGGCTACACCTTC,CASSPQGDEDGYTF
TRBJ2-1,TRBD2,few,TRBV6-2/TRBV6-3,TGTGCCAGCATCAAAAGGACTAGCGGGAGGGCCCTCTACAATGAGCAGTTCTTC,CASIKRTSGRALYNEQFF
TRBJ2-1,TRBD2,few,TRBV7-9,TGTGCCAGCAGGTCTAGCGGAACCTACAATGAGCAGTTCTTC,CASRSSGTYNEQFF
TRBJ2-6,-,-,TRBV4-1,TGTGCCAGCAGCCAAGAAGTTAAGGCCAACGTCCTGACTTTC,CASSQEVKANVLTF
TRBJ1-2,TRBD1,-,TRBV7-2,TGTGCCAGCAGCTCAACGGGACAGGGGGTCGGCTACACCTTC,CASSSTGQGVGYTF
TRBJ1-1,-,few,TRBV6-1,TGTGCCAGTTCCGGGATTGGCCCCGAAGCTTTCTTT,CASSGIGPEAFF
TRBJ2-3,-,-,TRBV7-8,TGTGCCAGCAGCTTAGTAATGTACGGGAGCGACACAGATACGCAGTATTTT,CASSLVMYGSDTDTQYF
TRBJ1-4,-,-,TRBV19,TGTGCCAGTAGGGGACAAGTTGGGCATGAAAAACTGTTTTTT,CASRGQVGHEKLFF
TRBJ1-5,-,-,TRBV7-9,TGTGCCAGCAGCCTCGCGGGGCGTTCGCAGCCCCAGCATTTT,CASSLAGRSQPQHF
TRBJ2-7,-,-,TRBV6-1,TGTGCCAGCAGTGGTGAGGGGCTGAGCTCCTACGAGCAGTACTTC,CASSGEGLSSYEQYF
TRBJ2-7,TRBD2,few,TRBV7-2,TGTGCCAGCAGCTTAGCCTCCACTAGCGGGAGGTTCTCCTACGAGCAGTACTTC,CASSLASTSGRFSYEQYF
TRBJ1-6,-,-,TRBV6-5,TGTGCCAGCGGGGACACGAATAATTCACCCCTCCACTTT,CASGDTNNSPLHF
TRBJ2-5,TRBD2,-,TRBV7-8,TGTGCCAGCAGCTTAGTGGAAGCGGGACAAGAGACCCAGTACTTC,CASSLVEAGQETQYF
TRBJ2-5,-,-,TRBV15,TGTGCCACCAGCAGAGTTCGGGCGGGCCAAGAGACCCAGTACTTC,CATSRVRAGQETQYF
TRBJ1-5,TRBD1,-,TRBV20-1,TGCAGTGCTACGGGACAGAGCGAAAATCAGCCCCAGCATTTT,CSATGQSENQPQHF
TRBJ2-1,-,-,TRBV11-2,TGTGCCAGCAGCTTACCGTATAGGAGCTCCTACAATGAGCAGTTCTTC,CASSLPYRSSYNEQFF
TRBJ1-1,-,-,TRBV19,TGTGCCAGTAGTAGCGTAGGTTCGGCTGAAGCTTTCTTT,CASSSVGSAEAFF
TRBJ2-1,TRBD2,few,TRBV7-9,TGTGCCAGCACCTCCACCCTAGGCGGGAGGGCTAAGGATGAGCAGTTCTTC,CASTSTLGGRAKDEQFF
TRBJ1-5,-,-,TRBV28,TGTGCCAGCAGTTTGGCCCCGTATAGCAATCAGCCCCAGCATTTT,CASSLAPYSNQPQHF
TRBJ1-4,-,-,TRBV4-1,TGTGCCAGCAGCCAAGTTGACCCCGGGGAAATTGGGAAACTGTTTTTT,CASSQVDPGEIGKLFF
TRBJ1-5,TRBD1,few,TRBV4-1,TGCGCCAGCAGCCGATTCCCGGGACAGGGGATGTATAGCAATCAGCCCCAGCATTTT,CASSRFPGQGMYSNQPQHF
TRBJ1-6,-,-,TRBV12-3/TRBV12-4,TGTGCCAGCAGTGCCCGATGGGGTTCACCCCTCCACTTT,CASSARWGSPLHF
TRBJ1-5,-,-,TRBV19,TGTGCCAGTACCCGCCGACCCCGACAGGCGTTAGGCAATCAGCCCCAGCATTTT,CASTRRPRQALGNQPQHF
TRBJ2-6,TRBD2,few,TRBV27,TGTGCCAGCAGCCCGGGGCGGGGGGAGTCCTCTGGGGCCAACGTCCTGACTTTC,CASSPGRGESSGANVLTF
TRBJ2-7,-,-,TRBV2,TGTGCCAGCAGTGAATCCCTAGGGGGGAACTACGAGCAGTACTTC,CASSESLGGNYEQYF
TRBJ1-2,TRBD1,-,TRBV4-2,TGTGCCGGAGTTAAAAAGGACAGGCGGTTTTCTCTACACTATGGCTACACCTTC,CAGVKKDRRFSLHYGYTF
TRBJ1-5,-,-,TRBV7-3,TGTGCCAGCAGCTGGGGGGGGGGACAGCCCCAGCATTTT,CASSWGGGQPQHF
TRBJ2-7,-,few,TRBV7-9,TGTGCCAGCAGCTTGTATTACGGTATACTCTACGAGCAGTACTTC,CASSLYYGILYEQYF
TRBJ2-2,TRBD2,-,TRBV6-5,TGTGCCAGCAGTTACCTAGCGGGAGGGTTCCCCGGGGAGCTGTTTTTT,CASSYLAGGFPGELFF
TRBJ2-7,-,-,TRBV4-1,TGCGCCAGCAGCCAAGATCTCATCTACGAGCAGTACTTC,CASSQDLIYEQYF
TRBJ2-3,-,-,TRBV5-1,TGCGCCAGCAGCTTCCCAGGCCCAAGCACAGATACGCAGTATTTT,CASSFPGPSTDTQYF
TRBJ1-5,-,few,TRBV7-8,TGTGCCAGCAGCTTACTGCCCCCCACTCGCCCCCACGGTTCCAATCAGCCCCAGCATTTT,CASSLLPPTRPHGSNQPQHF